Listed here are 32 T cell receptor beta chains from one sample, sequenced in a study of cytomegalovirus exposure and HLA in healthy donors. It was with 60 Vbeta and 13 Jbeta primers that the PCR ran. The method was immunoSEQ multiplex PCR; TCRdb's version includes in-frame clones alone and lacks a portion of them. The sample lists more than 95,000 clones; 60% to 85% were seen once. Sequenced: PBMCs. All receptors derive from a man in his forties or fifties in good health and CMV-seronegative.

The J gene is TRBJ2-5, the V gene TRBV7-2; tentatively, D is TRBD2 (5 bases). V was trimmed by 3 bases and J by 5 bases, leaving 10 bases between them. Germline V gene data show CDR1 as SGHTA and CDR2 as FQGNSA. This CDR3 is built from 13 residues. For the CDR3, the DNA is TGTGCCAGCAGCTTTACTAGAGGGGAGACCCAGTACTTC. Residues: CASSFTRGETQYF.

This clone showed up just a few times. This chain connects TRBV11-2 to TRBJ2-3, with 7 nucleotides matching TRBD2. J was trimmed by 0 bases and V by 0 bases; bases with no gene match: 3. The V gene's germline CDR1 is SGHAT and CDR2 FQNNGV. The CDR3 runs 16 residues. The CDR3 loop reads CASSLEGSGSTDTQYF. The CDR3 DNA reads as TGTGCCAGCAGCTTAGAAGGTAGCGGGAGCACAGATACGCAGTATTTT.

The rearrangement joins TRBV10-3 to TRBJ2-2; 8 bases are shared with TRBD2. J gave up 6 bases and V 3 bases, and 9 bases lay outside the gene matches. Per germline, CDR1 ENHRY and CDR2 SYGVKD. The CDR3 runs 16 residues. The chain's CDR3 is CAISDGGLVGSGELFF. For the CDR3, the DNA is TGTGCCATCAGTGACGGGGGACTAGTTGGATCCGGGGAGCTGTTTTTT.

J is TRBJ1-5 and V is TRBV11-2; 8 bases align to TRBD1. Unmatched junction bases numbered 5, after V lost 4 bases and J lost 3 bases. CDR3 length: 15 amino acids. Germline V gene sequence: CDR1 SGHAT, CDR2 FQNNGV. For the CDR3, the DNA is TGTGCCAGCAGCTCAAGGACAGGGTACAATCAGCCCCAGCATTTT. Its translation is CASSSRTGYNQPQHF.

V gene TRBV5-1 combines with J gene TRBJ1-2; 7 nucleotides line up with TRBD1. Germline loops: CDR1 SGHRS, CDR2 YFSETQ. Losses at the gene ends were 1 base for V and 1 base for J; bases not matched to a gene: 1. This CDR3 region has 14 residues. The CDR3 region has the DNA TGCGCCAGCAGCTTGACAGGGGTTAACTATGGCTACACCTTC. This sequence encodes CASSLTGVNYGYTF.

This clone appeared a single time. The chain combines TRBV7-2 with TRBJ1-1, with TRBD1 identical over 7 bases. The V and J ends lost 5 bases and 3 bases, in that order; junction bases with no gene match: 6. The germline gives CDR1 SGHTA, CDR2 FQGNSA. CDR3 size: 14 residues. The CDR3 spells CASSKRTGDTEAFF. The CDR3 DNA reads TGTGCCAGCAGCAAAAGAACAGGGGACACTGAAGCTTTCTTT.

V and J are TRBV19 and TRBJ1-5; 10 bases fit TRBD1. V trimming: 5 bases; J trimming: 7 bases; junction bases outside the gene matches: 8. Per germline, CDR1 LNHDA and CDR2 SQIVND (reference sequence). This CDR3 region has 15 residues. CDR3 in amino acids: CASSQGTGVPQPQHF. The CDR3 DNA reads TGTGCCAGTAGTCAAGGGACAGGGGTGCCGCAGCCCCAGCATTTT. Combining the CDR3 with reference TRBV19 and TRBJ1-5 gives the whole variable domain DGGITQSPKYLFRKEGQNVTLSCEQNLNHDAMYWYRQDPGQGLRLIYYSQIVNDFQKGDIAEGYSVSREKKESFPLTVTSAQKNPTAFYLCASSQGTGVPQPQHFGDGTRLSIL.

This clone was counted only a few times. The V gene is TRBV2, the J gene TRBJ2-5; D uncertain. Looked up from germline, CDR1 is SNHLY and CDR2 is FYNNEI. This CDR3 is 15 amino acids long. V was pared by 7 bases and J by 5 bases, with 20 bases between. The DNA for the CDR3 is TGTGCCAGCATGAAGCCTCCCTCCCGATGGGAGACCCAGTACTTC. The encoded protein is CASMKPPSRWETQYF.

This chain links TRBV9 with TRBJ1-2; the D is unclear. Trimming left V 5 bases short and J 8 bases short, with 19 bases between. Looked up from germline, CDR1 is SGDLS and CDR2 is YYNGEE. This CDR3 contains 14 residues. The CDR3 spells CASSPNRAGGGYTF. The CDR3 DNA is TGTGCCAGCAGTCCCAACCGGGCCGGAGGAGGCTACACCTTC.

The chain carries TRBV6-6 and TRBJ1-1; the match to TRBD1 covers 8 bases. V shed 2 bases, J shed 10 bases, and the junction held 6 bases outside the gene matches. The CDR3 is 13 amino acids. Germline V gene lookup returns CDR1 MNHNY and CDR2 SVGAGI (reference sequence). Here the CDR3 DNA reads TGTGCCAGCAGTTACACGGGGACAGGTGCAGCTTTCTTT. Amino acids: CASSYTGTGAAFF.

This chain joins TRBV4-1 and TRBJ1-6; possibly TRBD1 for D (6 bases). CDR3 length: 13 amino acids. Germline CDR1 MGHRA, CDR2 YSYEKL. Trimming removed 2 bases from V and 7 bases from J, with 6 bases in between. The CDR3 DNA is TGCGCCAGCAGCCAAACAGGGAATTCACCCCTCCACTTT. It is translated as CASSQTGNSPLHF.

The sample holds a few counts of this clone. The chain links TRBV5-1 to TRBJ2-2; 7 bases are a match to TRBD2. This CDR3 spans 16 amino acids. V dropped 0 bases and J dropped 2; count of bases not matched to a gene: 4. CDR1 is SGHRS, CDR2 YFSETQ, per germline. CDR3 sequence: CASSLEVAGNTGELFF. CDR3 in DNA: TGCGCCAGCAGCTTGGAGGTAGCGGGTAACACCGGGGAGCTGTTTTTT.

The CDR3 reads CASSQTNTGELFF. DNA for the CDR3: TGTGCCAGCAGCCAGACGAACACCGGGGAGCTGTTTTTT. V usage is TRBV7-9 and J usage is TRBJ2-2; D gene unclear. Germline V lookup: CDR1 SEHNR, CDR2 FQNEAQ (reference sequence). Trimming took off 5 bases at V and 0 bases at J, with 4 bases between the two ends. The CDR3 loop spans 13 amino acids.

The chain recombines TRBV6-1 with TRBJ2-2, with TRBD1 matching 7 bases. The J segment lost 5 bases and the V segment lost 4 bases, leaving 10 bases of the junction unmatched. The CDR3 contains 16 residues. Germline V gene data show CDR1 as MNHNS and CDR2 as SASEGT. The CDR3 loop is CASSATFRGWTGELFF. The CDR3 DNA reads TGTGCCAGCAGTGCAACGTTCAGGGGGTGGACCGGGGAGCTGTTTTTT.

V is TRBV7-2 and J is TRBJ2-1; D possibly corresponds to TRBD1 (5 bases). V was pared by 5 bases and J by 9 bases, with 8 bases between. Germline assignment: CDR1 SGHTA and CDR2 FQGNSA. The CDR3 length is 11 residues. The CDR3 reads CASSPDSEQFF. The CDR3 region has the DNA TGTGCCAGCAGCCCAGACAGTGAGCAGTTCTTC. Full variable domain (rest looked up from reference TRBV7-2 and TRBJ2-1): GAGVSQSPSNKVTEKGKDVELRCDPISGHTALYWYRQSLGQGLEFLIYFQGNSAPDKSGLPSDRFSAERTGGSVSTLTIQRTQQEDSAVYLCASSPDSEQFFGPGTRLTVL.

The J gene is TRBJ2-7, the V gene TRBV4-1; 7 positions agree with TRBD1. CDR1 MGHRA and CDR2 YSYEKL come from the germline V gene. CDR3 size: 15 residues. Germline trimming cut 0 bases from V and 5 bases from J; bases unmatched to any gene: 7. CDR3 loop: CASSQDSARGNEQYF. The CDR3 nucleotides read TGCGCCAGCAGCCAAGATTCGGCCAGGGGGAACGAGCAGTACTTC.

This chain uses TRBV5-8 with TRBJ2-7; 8 bases agree with TRBD1. Per the germline V gene, CDR1 is SGHTS and CDR2 is YDEGEE. The CDR3 is 14 amino acids. Trimming at V came to 8 bases and at J to 0 bases, leaving 7 bases not matched to a gene. The DNA for the CDR3 is TGTGCCAGTCAGCGCGGACAGGGCTCCTACGAGCAGTACTTC. Translating gives CASQRGQGSYEQYF.

The chain joins TRBV4-2 to TRBJ2-1, with TRBD2 as a possible D gene (5 bases). CDR1 is LGHNA, CDR2 YNFKEQ, per germline. V gave up 0 bases and J gave up 12 bases, with 12 bases separating them. The CDR3 extends over 13 amino acids. The CDR3 sequence: CASSQDEETTQFF. The CDR3 bases are TGTGCCAGCAGCCAAGATGAGGAGACTACGCAGTTCTTC.

CDR3 sequence reads: CASKAGGGTDTQYF. The CDR3 bases are TGTGCCAGCAAGGCGGGGGGAGGCACAGATACGCAGTATTTT. The gene calls are TRBV2 and TRBJ2-3; 8 nucleotides align to TRBD2. Per germline, CDR1 SNHLY and CDR2 FYNNEI. This CDR3 has 14 residues. J lost 1 base, V lost 7 bases, and 4 bases had no gene match.

This clone was seen once. The chain is built from TRBV2 and TRBJ2-2; 7 bases agree with TRBD2. CDR1 is SNHLY and CDR2 is FYNNEI in the germline V gene. The CDR3 loop spans 16 amino acids. Germline trimming cut 7 bases from V and 5 bases from J; bases unmatched to any gene: 13. CDR3 DNA sequence: TGTGCCAGCACCAGCTACCGGGGGGTAAAGACCGGGGAGCTGTTTTTT. Translating gives CASTSYRGVKTGELFF.

The chain employs TRBV27 and TRBJ1-2, with a weak D call TRBD1 (5 bases). Germline V lookup: CDR1 MNHEY, CDR2 SMNVEV (reference sequence). The length of the CDR3 is 14 residues. V shed 6 bases and J shed 3 bases, with 14 bases lying between them. The CDR3 DNA reads as TGTGCCAGCAGGCGTCGGGGGGGTCACTATGGCTACACCTTC. Protein sequence: CASRRRGGHYGYTF.

This clone was picked up a small number of times. The rearrangement joins TRBV11-2 to TRBJ2-1; D not resolved. CDR3 length equals 10 residues. V lost 1 base and J 12 bases, leaving 4 bases between the germline ends. Looked up from germline, CDR1 is SGHAT and CDR2 is FQNNGV. The CDR3 DNA reads as TGTGCCAGCAGCTTAGTGGCGCAGTTCTTC. This encodes CASSLVAQFF.

The chain uses TRBV5-1 and TRBJ2-1; 8 bases agree with TRBD2. CDR3 length equals 15 residues. J gave up 8 bases and V 0 bases, and 7 bases lay outside the gene matches. Germline CDR1 and CDR2: SGHRS and YFSETQ. The CDR3 is CASSLAGGPGDEQFF. For the CDR3, the DNA is TGCGCCAGCAGCTTGGCGGGGGGGCCTGGGGATGAGCAGTTCTTC.

This chain links TRBV5-1 with TRBJ1-2; the D gene is possibly TRBD1 (5 bases). CDR3 length: 15 amino acids. The germline V gene has CDR1 SGHRS and CDR2 YFSETQ. Trimming cost V 6 bases and J 0 bases, with 15 bases left between them. This CDR3 is CASIPSDTTNYGYTF. The CDR3 DNA sequence: TGCGCCAGCATCCCATCGGACACAACTAACTATGGCTACACCTTC. Combining the CDR3 with reference TRBV5-1 and TRBJ1-2 gives the whole variable domain KAGVTQTPRYLIKTRGQQVTLSCSPISGHRSVSWYQQTPGQGLQFLFEYFSETQRNKGNFPGRFSGRQFSNSRSEMNVSTLELGDSALYLCASIPSDTTNYGYTFGSGTRLTVV.

The sample holds a few counts of this clone. The V and J genes are TRBV11-2 and TRBJ2-5, with D perhaps matching TRBD2 (5 bases). The CDR3 is 15 amino acids. CDR1 SGHAT and CDR2 FQNNGV come from the germline V gene. The V gene lost 1 base and the J gene lost 5 bases, with 14 bases spanning the gap. CDR3 sequence: CASSLVFGEMETQYF. DNA for the CDR3: TGTGCCAGCAGCTTAGTCTTCGGGGAAATGGAGACCCAGTACTTC.

The rearrangement joins TRBV6-6 to TRBJ1-5; D is possibly TRBD1 (6 bases). The germline CDR1 and CDR2 sequences are MNHNY and SVGAGI (reference sequence). V lost 4 bases to trimming and J lost 3 bases, with 13 bases between them. The CDR3 is 15 amino acids. This chain's CDR3 is CASSFNRANNQPQHF. Here the CDR3 DNA reads TGTGCCAGCAGTTTTAACAGGGCGAACAATCAGCCCCAGCATTTT.

Concerning this clone itself: The CDR3 does not end in the conserved phenylalanine or tryptophan, so this is likely a read error. The J gene is TRBJ1-2, the V gene TRBV19; TRBD1 matches 7 bases. V dropped 1 base and J dropped 7; count of bases not matched to a gene: 12. The CDR3 has 16 residues. Germline assignment: CDR1 LNHDA and CDR2 SQIVND (reference sequence). The CDR3 loop is CASSIGTGQASRGYTL. The CDR3 DNA reads as TGTGCCAGTAGTATAGGGACAGGTCAGGCAAGTCGTGGCTACACCCTC.

The J gene is TRBJ2-7, the V gene TRBV6-6; no clear D. The length of the CDR3 is 15 residues. Trimming stripped 2 bases from V and 3 bases from J, with 14 bases between. Germline V gene lookup returns CDR1 MNHNY and CDR2 SVGAGI (reference sequence). The CDR3 spells CASSYGRGSHYEQYV. In DNA form, the CDR3 reads TGTGCCAGCAGTTACGGTCGTGGTTCTCACTACGAGCAGTACGTC.

The chain links TRBV7-6 to TRBJ2-2, with unresolved D. Germline V gives CDR1 SGHVS, CDR2 FNYEAQ. Deletions cut 6 bases from V and 2 bases from J, with 10 bases between. The CDR3 is 14 amino acids. The CDR3 here is CASRSTGNTGELFF. CDR3 in DNA: TGTGCCAGCAGATCGACTGGCAACACCGGGGAGCTGTTTTTT.

This chain uses TRBV5-1 with TRBJ2-7, with 8 bases matching TRBD2. V lost 0 bases and J lost 6; bases outside the gene matches: 8. Germline V gives CDR1 SGHRS, CDR2 YFSETQ. CDR3 length: 15 amino acids. Written as DNA, the CDR3 is TGCGCCAGCAGCTTGGCCGGGGGGGCGCAAGGCGAGCAGTACGTC. Its translation: CASSLAGGAQGEQYV.

The chain couples TRBV4-3 to TRBJ1-5; D unclear. Trimming took 0 bases from V and 2 from J, leaving 14 bases between them. CDR3 length: 17 amino acids. Germline CDR1 is LGHNA and CDR2 is YSLEER. CDR3 amino acids: CASSQDLSGVGNQPQHF. CDR3 nucleotide sequence: TGCGCCAGCAGCCAAGATTTGAGTGGTGTGGGCAATCAGCCCCAGCATTTT.

The rearrangement joins TRBV18 to TRBJ1-2, with TRBD1 matching over 8 bases. The CDR3 consists of 15 residues. CDR1 is KGHSH and CDR2 is LQKENI in the germline V gene. The junction had 12 bases not matched to a gene; V was cut back by 8 bases and J by 4 bases. The CDR3 sequence: CASSGGTGGSYGYTF. CDR3 nucleotide sequence: TGTGCCAGCAGCGGCGGCACAGGGGGTAGCTATGGCTACACCTTC.